Below, 21 T cell receptor beta chains from the same sample are listed, as sequenced in a study of cytomegalovirus exposure and HLA in healthy donors. This PCR relied on a set of 60 Vbeta primers and 13 Jbeta primers. The data were produced by immunoSEQ multiplex PCR, yet TCRdb's version contains in-frame clones alone and is incomplete. The sample includes 55,000 to 85,000 clones. Input material: PBMCs. These receptors all come from a female donor in good health and CMV-seropositive.

The V call is TRBV2, the J call TRBJ2-7, with 8 bases aligning to TRBD1. The CDR3 consists of 13 residues. Trimming removed 7 bases from V and 3 bases from J; junction bases left unmatched: 5. Germline V lookup: CDR1 SNHLY, CDR2 FYNNEI. CDR3 region: CASKTGVFYEQYF. CDR3 in DNA: TGTGCCAGCAAGACAGGGGTCTTCTACGAGCAGTACTTC.

The V call is TRBV7-2, the J call TRBJ1-1; D perhaps matches TRBD1 (5 bases). Trimming cost V 3 bases and J 5 bases, with 13 bases left between them. This CDR3 is built from 14 residues. CDR1 is SGHTA, CDR2 FQGNSA, per germline. The CDR3 region is CASSFTGGGTEAFF. In DNA form, the CDR3 reads TGTGCCAGCAGCTTTACCGGGGGTGGGACTGAAGCTTTCTTT.

The chain is built from TRBV28 and TRBJ2-7; D gene uncertain. The germline V and J ends were trimmed by 8 bases and 1 base, with 6 bases remaining between them. CDR1 and CDR2 from the germline V gene are MDHEN and SYDVKM. CDR3 length: 11 residues. CDR3 sequence reads: CASQRSYEQYF. DNA for the CDR3: TGTGCCAGCCAGCGATCCTACGAGCAGTACTTC. Using reference TRBV28 and TRBJ2-7 for the parts outside the CDR3, the full variable domain is DVKVTQSSRYLVKRTGEKVFLECVQDMDHENMFWYRQDPGLGLRLIYFSYDVKMKEKGDIPEGYSVSREKKERFSLILESASTNQTSMYLCASQRSYEQYFGPGTRLTVT.

The V gene is TRBV7-2, the J gene TRBJ2-7, with D hard to call. CDR3 size: 14 residues. Trimming removed 5 bases at V and 1 base at J, with 12 bases between. Germline CDR1 is SGHTA and CDR2 is FQGNSA. The CDR3 DNA reads TGTGCCAGCAGCGGCTACACGGGTTCCTACGAGCAGTACTTC. As protein: CASSGYTGSYEQYF.

The chain carries TRBV5-6 and TRBJ2-5; 8 bases map to TRBD2. Germline values: CDR1 SGHDT, CDR2 YYEEEE. CDR3 length: 17 amino acids. V lost 1 base, J lost 8 bases, and 16 bases stayed unmatched. For the CDR3, the DNA is TGTGCCAGCAGCTTGCGGGCGGGGGGCATACTCCCCGGTACCCAGTACTTC. Encoded protein: CASSLRAGGILPGTQYF.

The chain recombines TRBV6-6 with TRBJ1-2, with TRBD1 matching 9 bases. Germline CDR1 MNHNY, CDR2 SVGAGI (reference sequence). The CDR3 loop spans 14 amino acids. V lost 4 bases to trimming and J lost 6 bases; unmatched junction nucleotides: 6. The CDR3 nucleotides read TGTGCCAGCAGTTCCGAGGACAGGGGCCATGGCTACACCTTC. Translating gives CASSSEDRGHGYTF.

This chain joins TRBV4-2 and TRBJ1-2; the match to TRBD1 covers 9 bases. The V gene end was trimmed by 0 bases and the J gene end by 8 bases; junction bases not matched to a gene: 4. Germline loops: CDR1 LGHNA, CDR2 YNFKEQ. The CDR3 consists of 14 residues. This chain's CDR3 is CASSQDQTGGGYTF. The CDR3, as DNA: TGTGCCAGCAGCCAAGACCAGACAGGGGGAGGCTACACCTTC.

The genes are TRBV7-9 and TRBJ2-1, with 8 bases that match TRBD1. Germline V lookup: CDR1 SEHNR, CDR2 FQNEAQ (reference sequence). Trimming took 4 bases from V and 1 from J; bases not matched to a gene: 9. This CDR3 has 17 amino acids. In DNA, the CDR3 is TGTGCCAGCAGCTCGCGGACAGGGCTTCAGTCCTACAATGAGCAGTTCTTC. This codes for CASSSRTGLQSYNEQFF.

The V gene is TRBV28, the J gene TRBJ1-2; possibly TRBD1 for D (6 bases). V gave up 7 bases and J gave up 4 bases, with 13 bases separating them. The CDR3 is 13 residues long. In germline, CDR1 is MDHEN, CDR2 SYDVKM. The CDR3 reads CASKPTGFYGYTF. As DNA, the CDR3 is TGTGCCAGCAAGCCTACAGGGTTCTATGGCTACACCTTC.

The chain uses TRBV30 and TRBJ2-3, with 9 bases aligning to TRBD2. This CDR3 is 15 amino acids long. The V gene's germline CDR1 is GTSNPN and CDR2 SVGIG (reference sequence). The ends lost 8 bases at V and 4 bases at J; junction bases unmatched: 13. In DNA, the CDR3 is TGTGCCGGGAAGGTGGCGGGGGGGCCGGCAGATACGCAGTATTTT. It codes for CAGKVAGGPADTQYF.

The rearrangement uses TRBV5-1 and TRBJ1-2, with 9 nucleotides matching TRBD1. The CDR3 length is 17 residues. V lost 4 bases to trimming and J lost 2 bases; unmatched junction nucleotides: 12. Germline lookup yields CDR1 SGHRS and CDR2 YFSETQ. CDR3 sequence reads: CASSRARTGDPNYGYTF. For the CDR3, the DNA is TGCGCCAGCAGCCGGGCTAGGACAGGGGACCCGAACTATGGCTACACCTTC.

The gene calls are TRBV2 and TRBJ1-4; TRBD1 matches at 9 bases. The CDR3 totals 14 residues. CDR1 is SNHLY and CDR2 is FYNNEI in the germline V gene. V lost 8 bases and J lost 8; bases outside the gene matches: 9. CDR3 loop: CASDQQGAREKLFF. CDR3 DNA sequence: TGTGCCAGCGATCAACAGGGGGCGAGGGAAAAACTGTTTTTT. The variable domain in full, completed from reference TRBV2 and TRBJ1-4, reads EPEVTQTPSHQVTQMGQEVILRCVPISNHLYFYWYRQILGQKVEFLVSFYNNEISEKSEIFDDQFSVERPDGSNFTLKIRSTKLEDSAMYFCASDQQGAREKLFFGSGTQLSVL.

The chain is built from TRBV6-5 and TRBJ2-4, with 8 bases identical to TRBD1. CDR3 size: 16 residues. The V and J ends lost 0 bases and 9 bases, in that order; junction bases with no gene match: 10. CDR1 and CDR2 (germline): MNHEY, SVGAGI. The CDR3 DNA sequence: TGTGCCAGCAGTTACTCGTTAGCACCCGGGACAGGCATTCAGTACTTC. Its protein product is CASSYSLAPGTGIQYF.

This sequence joins TRBV10-3 and TRBJ2-7; 7 nucleotides line up with TRBD1. Trimming took 6 bases from V and 0 from J; bases not matched to a gene: 2. The CDR3 totals 13 residues. The germline gives CDR1 ENHRY, CDR2 SYGVKD. CDR3: CAISGQASYEQYF. The CDR3 nucleotides are TGTGCCATCAGCGGACAGGCCTCCTACGAGCAGTACTTC.

The chain couples TRBV28 to TRBJ2-1, with 12 nucleotides matching TRBD2. CDR3 length: 14 amino acids. V shed 9 bases and J 14 bases; nucleotides not matched to a gene: 14. Germline CDR1 and CDR2: MDHEN and SYDVKM. The CDR3 region has the DNA TGTGCCAGTAGGACTAGCGGGATGTACTTAATGGAGTTCTTC. Translating gives CASRTSGMYLMEFF. Complete variable domain (other parts from reference TRBV28 and TRBJ2-1): DVKVTQSSRYLVKRTGEKVFLECVQDMDHENMFWYRQDPGLGLRLIYFSYDVKMKEKGDIPEGYSVSREKKERFSLILESASTNQTSMYLCASRTSGMYLMEFFGPGTRLTVL.

This rearrangement joins TRBV25-1 to TRBJ1-1; possibly TRBD1 for D (6 bases). The germline V gene has CDR1 MGHDK and CDR2 SYGVNS. V lost 5 bases, J lost 3 bases, and 13 bases lay in between. This CDR3 has 14 residues. CDR3 loop: CASSFEGGHTEAFF. CDR3 DNA sequence: TGTGCCAGCAGTTTTGAGGGGGGGCACACTGAAGCTTTCTTT.

The rearrangement links TRBV18 to TRBJ1-2; TRBD1 aligns across 7 bases. J was trimmed by 2 bases and V by 0 bases; bases with no gene match: 9. This CDR3 region has 17 residues. Germline CDR1 KGHSH, CDR2 LQKENI. The DNA for the CDR3 is TGTGCCAGCTCACCACCGAGTGGAGAACAGGGGAACTATGGCTACACCTTC. Residues: CASSPPSGEQGNYGYTF. Full variable domain (missing parts from reference TRBV18 and TRBJ1-2): NAGVMQNPRHLVRRRGQEARLRCSPMKGHSHVYWYRQLPEEGLKFMVYLQKENIIDESGMPKERFSAEFPKEGPSILRIQQVVRGDSAAYFCASSPPSGEQGNYGYTFGSGTRLTVV.

V is TRBV18 and J is TRBJ2-2; TRBD2 is a possible D gene (6 bases). This CDR3 is 14 amino acids long. V was pared by 4 bases and J by 3 bases, with 9 bases between. CDR1 is KGHSH, CDR2 LQKENI, per germline. Here the CDR3 reads CASSRPGDTGELFF. The CDR3 region has the DNA TGTGCCAGCTCACGGCCGGGGGACACCGGGGAGCTGTTTTTT.

The V gene is TRBV5-4, the J gene TRBJ2-3, with 9 bases that match TRBD1. CDR1 is SGHNT, CDR2 YYREEE, per germline (reference sequence). This CDR3 is 15 amino acids long. With 0 bases clipped from V and 4 bases from J, the junction kept 3 bases outside the gene matches. CDR3 amino acids: CASSLDRGLADTQYF. The CDR3, as DNA: TGTGCCAGCAGCTTGGACAGGGGGCTGGCAGATACGCAGTATTTT. The whole variable domain, remainder taken from reference TRBV5-4 and TRBJ2-3, is ETGVTQSPTHLIKTRGQQVTLRCSSQSGHNTVSWYQQALGQGPQFIFQYYREEENGRGNFPPRFSGLQFPNYSSELNVNALELDDSALYLCASSLDRGLADTQYFGPGTRLTVL.

V is TRBV5-1 and J is TRBJ2-1; 8 nucleotides match TRBD2. The CDR3 length is 16 residues. Germline assignment: CDR1 SGHRS and CDR2 YFSETQ. Trimming cost V 4 bases and J 4 bases; bases outside gene matches: 10. The CDR3 spells CASSHVVIAGYNEQFF. The CDR3 nucleotides are TGCGCCAGCAGCCATGTTGTGATAGCGGGGTACAATGAGCAGTTCTTC.

V gene TRBV19 combines with J gene TRBJ2-2; TRBD2 might be the D (6 bases). There are 17 residues in the CDR3. V was clipped by 0 bases and J by 4 bases, with 15 bases between them. CDR1 and CDR2 from the germline V gene are LNHDA and SQIVND (reference sequence). CDR3 bases: TGTGCCAGTAGTATAGATCTGGGGGGACGAGCCACCGGGGAGCTGTTTTTT. Translation: CASSIDLGGRATGELFF. Together with reference TRBV19 and TRBJ2-2, the CDR3 gives the full variable domain: DGGITQSPKYLFRKEGQNVTLSCEQNLNHDAMYWYRQDPGQGLRLIYYSQIVNDFQKGDIAEGYSVSREKKESFPLTVTSAQKNPTAFYLCASSIDLGGRATGELFFGEGSRLTVL.